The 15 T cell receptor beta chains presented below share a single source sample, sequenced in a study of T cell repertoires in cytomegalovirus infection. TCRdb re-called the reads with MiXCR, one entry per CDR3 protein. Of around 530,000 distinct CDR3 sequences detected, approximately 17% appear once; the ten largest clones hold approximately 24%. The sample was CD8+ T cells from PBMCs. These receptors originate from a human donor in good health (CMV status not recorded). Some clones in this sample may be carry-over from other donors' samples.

As DNA, the CDR3 is TGTGCCAGCAGTTACTCCGGGACAGGGGAGCTCAATGAGCAGTTCTTC. Its translation: CASSYSGTGELNEQFF. V is TRBV6-5 and J is TRBJ2-1; 10 nucleotides line up with TRBD1. Per the germline V gene, CDR1 is MNHEY and CDR2 is SVGAGI. The CDR3 is made up of 16 amino acids. V lost 0 bases to trimming and J lost 6 bases; unmatched junction nucleotides: 5.

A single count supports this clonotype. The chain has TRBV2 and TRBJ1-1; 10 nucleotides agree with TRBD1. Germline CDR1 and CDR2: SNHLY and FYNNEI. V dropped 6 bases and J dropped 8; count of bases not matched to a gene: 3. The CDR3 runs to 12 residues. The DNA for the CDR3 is TGTGCCAGCAGGGAGACAGGGGGCGAAGCTTTCTTT. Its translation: CASRETGGEAFF.

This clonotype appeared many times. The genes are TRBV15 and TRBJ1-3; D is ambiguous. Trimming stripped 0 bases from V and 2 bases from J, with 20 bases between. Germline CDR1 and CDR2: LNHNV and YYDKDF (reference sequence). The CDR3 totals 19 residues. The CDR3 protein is CATSREIGHPQWAGNTIYF. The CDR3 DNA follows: TGTGCCACCAGCAGAGAAATAGGTCACCCTCAGTGGGCTGGAAACACCATATATTTT.

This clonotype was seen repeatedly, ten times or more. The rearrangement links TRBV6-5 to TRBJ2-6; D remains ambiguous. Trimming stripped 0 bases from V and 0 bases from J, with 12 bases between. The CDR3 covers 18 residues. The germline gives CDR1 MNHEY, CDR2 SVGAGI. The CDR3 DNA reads TGTGCCAGCAGTTACTCAGGCATCTTTAGCTCTGGGGCCAACGTCCTGACTTTC. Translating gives CASSYSGIFSSGANVLTF.

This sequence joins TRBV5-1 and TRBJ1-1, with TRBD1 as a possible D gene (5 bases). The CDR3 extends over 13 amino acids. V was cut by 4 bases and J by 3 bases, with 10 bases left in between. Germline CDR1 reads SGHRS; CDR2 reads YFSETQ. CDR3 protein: CASSTGAYTEAFF. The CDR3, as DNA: TGCGCCAGCAGCACCGGGGCTTACACTGAAGCTTTCTTT.

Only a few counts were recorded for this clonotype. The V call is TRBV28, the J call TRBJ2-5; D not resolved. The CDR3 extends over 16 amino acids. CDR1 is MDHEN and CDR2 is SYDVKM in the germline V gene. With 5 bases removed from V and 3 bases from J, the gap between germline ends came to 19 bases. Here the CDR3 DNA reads TGTGCCAGCAGTCCCAAAGAAGTTCACAGTAAAGAGACCCAGTACTTC. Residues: CASSPKEVHSKETQYF.

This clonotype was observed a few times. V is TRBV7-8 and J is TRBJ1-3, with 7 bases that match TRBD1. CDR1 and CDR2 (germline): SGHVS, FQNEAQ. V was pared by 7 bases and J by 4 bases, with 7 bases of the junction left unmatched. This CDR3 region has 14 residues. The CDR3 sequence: CASIDRVGGNTIYF. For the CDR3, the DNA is TGTGCCAGCATCGACAGGGTGGGAGGAAACACCATATATTTT.

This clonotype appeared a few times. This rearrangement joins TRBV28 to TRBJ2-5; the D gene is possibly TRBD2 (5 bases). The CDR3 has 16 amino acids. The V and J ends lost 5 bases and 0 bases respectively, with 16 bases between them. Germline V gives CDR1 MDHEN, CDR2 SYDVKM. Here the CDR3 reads CASSTQRGWDQETQYF. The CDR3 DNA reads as TGTGCCAGCAGTACCCAACGAGGGTGGGACCAAGAGACCCAGTACTTC.

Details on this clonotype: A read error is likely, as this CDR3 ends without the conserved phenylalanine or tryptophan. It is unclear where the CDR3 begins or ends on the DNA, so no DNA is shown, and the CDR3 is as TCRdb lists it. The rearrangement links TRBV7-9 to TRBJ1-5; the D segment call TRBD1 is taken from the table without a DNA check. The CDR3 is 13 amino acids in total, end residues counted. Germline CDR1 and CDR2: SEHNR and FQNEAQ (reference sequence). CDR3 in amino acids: CASSLGVTQPKHL.

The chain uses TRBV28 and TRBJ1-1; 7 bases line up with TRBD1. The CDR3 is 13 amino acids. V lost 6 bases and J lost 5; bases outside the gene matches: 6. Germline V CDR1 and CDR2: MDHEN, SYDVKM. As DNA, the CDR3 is TGTGCCAGCAGGTCAAACAGGGGAACTGAAGCTTTCTTT. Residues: CASRSNRGTEAFF.

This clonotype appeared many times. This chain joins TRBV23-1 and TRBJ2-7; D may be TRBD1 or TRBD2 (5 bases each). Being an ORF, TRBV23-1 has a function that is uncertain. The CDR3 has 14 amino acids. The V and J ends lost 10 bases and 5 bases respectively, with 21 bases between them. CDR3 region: CATVQNGTPDEQYF. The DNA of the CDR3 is TGCGCCACCGTACAGAACGGGACGCCTGACGAGCAGTACTTC.

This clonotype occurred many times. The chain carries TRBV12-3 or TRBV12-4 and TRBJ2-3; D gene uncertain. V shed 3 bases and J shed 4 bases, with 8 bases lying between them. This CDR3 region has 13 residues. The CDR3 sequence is CASSLEHPDTQYF. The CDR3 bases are TGTGCCAGCAGTTTGGAACATCCAGATACGCAGTATTTT.

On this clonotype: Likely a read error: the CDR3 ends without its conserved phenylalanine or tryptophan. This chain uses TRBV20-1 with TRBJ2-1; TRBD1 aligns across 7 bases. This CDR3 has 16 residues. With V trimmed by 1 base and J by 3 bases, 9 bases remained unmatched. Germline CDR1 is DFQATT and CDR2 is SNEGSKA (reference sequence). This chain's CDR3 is CSARGSTGNYYNEQFL. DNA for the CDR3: TGCAGTGCTAGAGGGTCGACAGGGAACTACTACAATGAGCAGTTCTTA.

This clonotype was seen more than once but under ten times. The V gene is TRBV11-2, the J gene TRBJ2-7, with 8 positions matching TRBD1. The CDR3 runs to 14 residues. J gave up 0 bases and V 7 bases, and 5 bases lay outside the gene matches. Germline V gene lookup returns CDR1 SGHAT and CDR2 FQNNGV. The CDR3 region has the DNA TGTGCCAGCACCCTAGGGACAGGCTCCTACGAGCAGTACTTC. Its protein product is CASTLGTGSYEQYF.

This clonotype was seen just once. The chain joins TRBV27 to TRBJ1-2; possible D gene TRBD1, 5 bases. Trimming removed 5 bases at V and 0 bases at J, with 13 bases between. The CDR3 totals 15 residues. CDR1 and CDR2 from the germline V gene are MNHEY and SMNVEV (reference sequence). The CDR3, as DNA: TGTGCCAGCAGTACCTGGGACGGACCTAACTATGGCTACACCTTC. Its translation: CASSTWDGPNYGYTF.